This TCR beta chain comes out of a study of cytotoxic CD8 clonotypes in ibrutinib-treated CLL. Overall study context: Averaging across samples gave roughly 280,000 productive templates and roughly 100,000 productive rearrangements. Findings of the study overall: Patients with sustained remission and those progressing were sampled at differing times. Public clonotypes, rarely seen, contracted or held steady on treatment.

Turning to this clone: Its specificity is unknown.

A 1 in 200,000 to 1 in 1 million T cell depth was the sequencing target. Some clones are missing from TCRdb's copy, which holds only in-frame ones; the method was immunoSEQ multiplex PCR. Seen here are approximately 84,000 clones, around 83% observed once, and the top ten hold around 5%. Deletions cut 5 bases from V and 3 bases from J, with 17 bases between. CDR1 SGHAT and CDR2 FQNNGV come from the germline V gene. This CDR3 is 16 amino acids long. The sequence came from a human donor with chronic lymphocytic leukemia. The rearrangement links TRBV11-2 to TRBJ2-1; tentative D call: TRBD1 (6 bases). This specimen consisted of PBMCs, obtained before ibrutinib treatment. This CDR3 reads CASSPSIIGGYNEQFF. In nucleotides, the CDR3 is TGTGCCAGCAGCCCAAGTATTATAGGGGGCTACAATGAGCAGTTCTTC.